One and the same sample provided the 16 T cell receptor beta chains below, sequenced in a study of blood T cell repertoires in COVID-19. Clones were sequenced by immunoSEQ multiplex PCR, and TCRdb holds only the in-frame ones, with some missing. This sample carries around 230,000 clones, roughly 80% of them seen once, and the ten largest clones take roughly an eighth. The material sequenced was peripheral blood. Receptors were obtained from a woman aged 60 to 75 with active or convalescent COVID-19.

V gene TRBV6-5 combines with J gene TRBJ1-1; 12 bases agree with TRBD1. The germline V gene encodes CDR1 MNHEY and CDR2 SVGAGI. This CDR3 region has 15 residues. V was pared by 6 bases and J by 10 bases, with 12 bases of the junction left unmatched. CDR3 DNA sequence: TGTGCCAGCAGCTCCGGGACAGGGGGCGCTCGGGGAGCTTTCTTT. Its translation is CASSSGTGGARGAFF.

To note about this clone: The same CDR3 also results from other DNA sequences found in this sample. The chain recombines TRBV5-1 with TRBJ2-1; 10 bases are a match to TRBD2. V lost 0 bases and J lost 4; bases outside the gene matches: 4. Germline V gives CDR1 SGHRS, CDR2 YFSETQ. The CDR3 covers 16 residues. CDR3: CASSLAASGGYNEQFF. The CDR3 nucleotides are TGCGCCAGCAGCTTGGCGGCTAGCGGGGGTTACAATGAGCAGTTCTTC.

The chain has TRBV2 and TRBJ2-3, with 10 bases matching TRBD2. Germline lookup yields CDR1 SNHLY and CDR2 FYNNEI. The CDR3 extends over 15 amino acids. J gave up 2 bases and V 6 bases, and 5 bases lay outside the gene matches. CDR3 residues: CASRPSGGATDTQYF. The CDR3 DNA reads TGTGCCAGCAGACCCAGCGGGGGGGCCACAGATACGCAGTATTTT.

The genes are TRBV5-6 and TRBJ1-1, with D maybe TRBD1 (6 bases). Trimming took 0 bases from V and 3 from J, leaving 12 bases between them. The germline V gene has CDR1 SGHDT and CDR2 YYEEEE. CDR3 length: 15 amino acids. In DNA, the CDR3 is TGTGCCAGCAGCTTGGGCAGGGGTATTTACACTGAAGCTTTCTTT. Translated: CASSLGRGIYTEAFF.

The chain combines TRBV6-5 with TRBJ1-1; 8 nucleotides align to TRBD1. The CDR3 is 12 amino acids. V dropped 5 bases and J dropped 11; count of bases not matched to a gene: 7. Germline values: CDR1 MNHEY, CDR2 SVGAGI. The CDR3 DNA follows: TGTGCCAGCAGTAATGGTCAGGGGGCGGCTTTCTTT. Translated: CASSNGQGAAFF.

The CDR3 protein is CASSLAPRDRAVRAGELFF. CDR3 nucleotides: TGTGCCAGCAGCTTAGCTCCCCGGGACAGGGCGGTTCGGGCCGGGGAGCTGTTTTTT. V usage is TRBV7-6 and J usage is TRBJ2-2; 9 nucleotides agree with TRBD1. Per the germline V gene, CDR1 is SGHVS and CDR2 is FNYEAQ. The CDR3 has 19 residues. V trimming: 0 bases; J trimming: 6 bases; junction bases outside the gene matches: 14.

The rearrangement joins TRBV30 to TRBJ2-7; weak D call: TRBD1 (5 bases). This CDR3 comprises 12 residues. Germline V gene sequence: CDR1 GTSNPN, CDR2 SVGIG (reference sequence). V lost 8 bases to trimming and J lost 7 bases, with 18 bases between them. This CDR3 reads CAGAQGLGEQYF. The CDR3 nucleotides are TGTGCCGGCGCGCAGGGTTTGGGGGAGCAGTACTTC.

J is TRBJ2-2 and V is TRBV4-1, with TRBD2 matching 9 bases. Per the germline V gene, CDR1 is MGHRA and CDR2 is YSYEKL. This CDR3 contains 17 residues. V was pared by 5 bases and J by 4 bases, with 11 bases of the junction left unmatched. The CDR3 sequence is CASSKRTSGGPTGELFF. The CDR3 region has the DNA TGCGCCAGCAGCAAGAGGACGAGCGGGGGGCCCACCGGGGAGCTGTTTTTT.

The V call is TRBV28, the J call TRBJ2-1, with 10 bases fitting TRBD2. Germline V gene sequence: CDR1 MDHEN, CDR2 SYDVKM. J was trimmed by 4 bases and V by 6 bases; bases with no gene match: 6. The CDR3 extends over 15 amino acids. CDR3: CASRLLAGVYNEQFF. CDR3 nucleotides: TGTGCCAGCAGGTTGCTAGCGGGGGTGTACAATGAGCAGTTCTTC.

The rearrangement joins TRBV9 to TRBJ1-4, with no clear D. With 2 bases removed from V and 15 bases from J, the gap between germline ends came to 20 bases. Germline V gene lookup returns CDR1 SGDLS and CDR2 YYNGEE. The CDR3 covers 14 residues. This CDR3 is CASSVGPDGKKMFF. DNA for the CDR3: TGTGCCAGCAGCGTTGGCCCCGACGGGAAAAAGATGTTTTTT.

This clone was found a few times. The V gene is TRBV19, the J gene TRBJ2-1, with 9 nucleotides matching TRBD1. Trimming at V came to 7 bases and at J to 10 bases, leaving 11 bases not matched to a gene. The CDR3 sequence is 14 residues long. Germline V CDR1 and CDR2: LNHDA, SQIVND (reference sequence). This chain's CDR3 is CASIPGQGPGEQFF. As DNA, the CDR3 is TGTGCCAGTATACCGGGACAGGGACCCGGGGAGCAGTTCTTC.

V usage is TRBV30 and J usage is TRBJ1-1; the D gene is possibly TRBD1 (6 bases). The CDR3 covers 14 residues. Germline V gene lookup returns CDR1 GTSNPN and CDR2 SVGIG (reference sequence). V gave up 0 bases and J gave up 3 bases, with 11 bases separating them. CDR3 sequence reads: CAWSVEGGDTEAFF. The DNA for the CDR3 is TGTGCCTGGAGTGTGGAGGGGGGGGACACTGAAGCTTTCTTT. The full variable domain, rest sourced from reference TRBV30 and TRBJ1-1, is SQTIHQWPATLVQPVGSPLSLECTVEGTSNPNLYWYRQAAGRGLQLLFYSVGIGQISSEVPQNLSASRPQDRQFILSSKKLLLSDSGFYLCAWSVEGGDTEAFFGQGTRLTVV.

This chain links TRBV13 with TRBJ2-1; 8 nucleotides align to TRBD2. The CDR3 covers 16 residues. The germline CDR1 and CDR2 sequences are PRHDT and FYEKMQ (reference sequence). V gave up 5 bases and J gave up 10 bases; unmatched junction bases: 16. CDR3 residues: CASSPNQRGPAGEQFF. CDR3 nucleotide sequence: TGTGCCAGCAGCCCGAATCAGCGGGGGCCCGCGGGGGAGCAGTTCTTC.

This clone appeared a single time. V and J are TRBV6-2 or TRBV6-3 and TRBJ1-4; D gene uncertain. The CDR3 consists of 14 residues. Trimming left V 2 bases short and J 4 bases short, with 8 bases between. The germline V gene has CDR1 MNHEY and CDR2 SVGEGT. CDR3 sequence reads: CASSYSSGNEKLFF. In DNA, the CDR3 is TGTGCCAGCAGTTACAGTTCGGGTAATGAAAAACTGTTTTTT.

This clone came up once. DNA of the CDR3: TGCGCCAGCAGCCCCCGGTCGGGGGGGAACACTGAAGCTTTCTTT. Its translation is CASSPRSGGNTEAFF. The chain links TRBV4-1 to TRBJ1-1; D possibly corresponds to TRBD1 (5 bases). V was shortened by 4 bases and J by 1 base, with 13 bases between the two germline ends. Germline CDR1 and CDR2: MGHRA and YSYEKL. The CDR3 contains 15 residues.

CDR3 amino acids: CASSPRVVVNTEAFF. The CDR3 bases are TGTGCCAGCAGCCCGCGGGTCGTGGTGAACACTGAAGCTTTCTTT. The J gene is TRBJ1-1, the V gene TRBV6-5, with unresolved D. Germline V lookup: CDR1 MNHEY, CDR2 SVGAGI. V lost 6 bases, J lost 0 bases, and 14 bases lay in between. The CDR3 loop spans 15 amino acids.